This T cell receptor beta chain was sequenced in a study of CD8 T cells in Susac syndrome. Trimming cost V 3 bases and J 5 bases, with 10 bases left between them. Looked up from germline, CDR1 is SQVTM and CDR2 is ANQGSEA. The CDR3 contains 12 residues. Reverse transcription used about 0.45 to 1 ug RNA and random hexamers. TCR beta CDR3 was amplified by immunoSEQ multiplex PCR. This amplification extended across 54 Vbeta and 13 Jbeta segments. TCRdb ran MiXCR on the immunoSEQ multiplex PCR reads and lists one entry per CDR3 protein. The sample holds over 150,000 distinct CDR3 sequences; around 96% are singletons and the top ten take around 0.13%.

Input material: CD4+ T cells from PBMCs. The V and J genes are TRBV29-1 and TRBJ1-2; unclear D gene. The origin of this receptor is a human donor with Susac syndrome. This chain's CDR3 is CSVEEGSYGYTF. The CDR3 coding sequence is TGCAGCGTTGAGGAAGGCAGTTATGGCTACACCTTC. The whole variable domain, filled in from reference TRBV29-1 and TRBJ1-2, reads SAVISQKPSRDICQRGTSLTIQCQVDSQVTMMFWYRQQPGQSLTLIATANQGSEATYESGFVIDKFPISRPNLTFSTLTVSNMSPEDSSIYLCSVEEGSYGYTFGSGTRLTVV.